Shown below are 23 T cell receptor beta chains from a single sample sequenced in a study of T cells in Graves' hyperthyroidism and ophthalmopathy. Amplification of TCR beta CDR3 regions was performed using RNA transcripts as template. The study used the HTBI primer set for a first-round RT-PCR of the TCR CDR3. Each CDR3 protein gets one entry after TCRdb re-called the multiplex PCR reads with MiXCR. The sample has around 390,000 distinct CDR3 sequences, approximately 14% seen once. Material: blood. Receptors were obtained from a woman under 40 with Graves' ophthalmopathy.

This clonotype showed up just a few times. The CDR3 is CASSLDTGVNYGYTF. For the CDR3, the DNA is TGTGCCAGCAGCTTAGATACAGGAGTGAACTATGGCTACACCTTC. The chain combines TRBV7-8 with TRBJ1-2, with TRBD1 as a possible D gene (5 bases). Trimming took off 1 base at V and 2 bases at J, with 11 bases between the two ends. CDR1 SGHVS and CDR2 FQNEAQ come from the germline V gene. This CDR3 region has 15 residues.

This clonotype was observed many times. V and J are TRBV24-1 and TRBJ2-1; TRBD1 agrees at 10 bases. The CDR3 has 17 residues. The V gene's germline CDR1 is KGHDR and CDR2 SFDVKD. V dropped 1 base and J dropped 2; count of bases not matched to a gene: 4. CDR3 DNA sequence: TGTGCCACCAGTGATTTCCCCGGACAGGGGGCCTACAATGAGCAGTTCTTC. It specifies CATSDFPGQGAYNEQFF.

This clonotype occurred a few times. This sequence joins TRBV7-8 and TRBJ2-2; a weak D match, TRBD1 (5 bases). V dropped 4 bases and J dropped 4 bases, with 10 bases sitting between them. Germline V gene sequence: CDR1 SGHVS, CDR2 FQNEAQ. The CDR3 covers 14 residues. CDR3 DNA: TGTGCCAGCAGCTGGGGCGGTATCACCGGGGAGCTGTTTTTT. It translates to CASSWGGITGELFF.

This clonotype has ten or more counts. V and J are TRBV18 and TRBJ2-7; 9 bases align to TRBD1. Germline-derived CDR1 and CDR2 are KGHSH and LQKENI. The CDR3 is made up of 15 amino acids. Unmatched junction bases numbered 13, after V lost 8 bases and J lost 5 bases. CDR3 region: CASALGTGRPDEQYF. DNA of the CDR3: TGTGCCAGCGCCCTTGGGACAGGGAGGCCCGACGAGCAGTACTTC.

The CDR3 region has the DNA TGTGCCAGCAGCGTAGCGACTAGCGGGGGGGGCGAGCAGTACTTC. This codes for CASSVATSGGGEQYF. The V call is TRBV9, the J call TRBJ2-7, with 14 bases aligning to TRBD2. Germline lookup yields CDR1 SGDLS and CDR2 YYNGEE. Trimming took 0 bases from V and 6 from J; bases not matched to a gene: 2. CDR3 size: 15 residues.

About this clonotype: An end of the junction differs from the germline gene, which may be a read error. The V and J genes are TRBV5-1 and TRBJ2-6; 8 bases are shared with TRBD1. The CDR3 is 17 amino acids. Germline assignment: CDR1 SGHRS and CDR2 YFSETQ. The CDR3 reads CASGGQGISSGASVLTF. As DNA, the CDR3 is TGCGCCAGCGGTGGACAGGGCATATCCTCTGGGGCCAGCGTCCTGACTTTC.

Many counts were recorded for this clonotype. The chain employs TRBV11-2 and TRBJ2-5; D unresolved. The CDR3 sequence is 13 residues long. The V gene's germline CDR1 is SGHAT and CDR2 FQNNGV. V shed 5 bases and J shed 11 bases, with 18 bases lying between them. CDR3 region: CASSLTESAKQYF. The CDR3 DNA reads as TGTGCCAGCAGCCTGACCGAGTCAGCTAAACAGTACTTC. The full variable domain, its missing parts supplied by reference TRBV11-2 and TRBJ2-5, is EAGVAQSPRYKIIEKRQSVAFWCNPISGHATLYWYQQILGQGPKLLIQFQNNGVVDDSQLPKDRFSAERLKGVDSTLKIQPAKLEDSAVYLCASSLTESAKQYFGPGTRLLVL.

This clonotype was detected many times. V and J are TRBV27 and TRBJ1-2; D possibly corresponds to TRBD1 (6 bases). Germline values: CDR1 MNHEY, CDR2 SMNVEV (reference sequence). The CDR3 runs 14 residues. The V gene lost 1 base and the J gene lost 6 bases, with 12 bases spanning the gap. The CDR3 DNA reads TGTGCCAGCAGTTTATTTTCAGGGGTTGATGGCTACACCTTC. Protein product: CASSLFSGVDGYTF.

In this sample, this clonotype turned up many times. CDR3: CASSPRRNGETQYF. The CDR3 DNA sequence: TGTGCCAGCTCACCACGTCGGAACGGGGAGACCCAGTACTTC. This chain uses TRBV18 with TRBJ2-5; no clear D. CDR1 is KGHSH, CDR2 LQKENI, per germline. The CDR3 has 14 amino acids. V lost 1 base and J 5 bases, leaving 11 bases between the germline ends. Full variable domain (rest looked up from reference TRBV18 and TRBJ2-5): NAGVMQNPRHLVRRRGQEARLRCSPMKGHSHVYWYRQLPEEGLKFMVYLQKENIIDESGMPKERFSAEFPKEGPSILRIQQVVRGDSAAYFCASSPRRNGETQYFGPGTRLLVL.

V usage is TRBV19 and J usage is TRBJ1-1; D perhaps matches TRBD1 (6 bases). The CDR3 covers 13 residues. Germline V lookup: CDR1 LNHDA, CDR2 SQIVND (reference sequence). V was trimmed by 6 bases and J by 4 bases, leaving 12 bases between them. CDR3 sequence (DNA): TGTGCCAGTAGAGACAGGCAAAGCACTGAAGCTTTCTTT. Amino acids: CASRDRQSTEAFF.

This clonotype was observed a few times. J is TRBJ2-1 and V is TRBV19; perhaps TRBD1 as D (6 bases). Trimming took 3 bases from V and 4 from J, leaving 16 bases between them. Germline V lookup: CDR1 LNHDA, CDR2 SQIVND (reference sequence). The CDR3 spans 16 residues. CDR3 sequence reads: CASSMGWQGSYNEQFF. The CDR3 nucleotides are TGTGCCAGTAGTATGGGATGGCAGGGGTCATACAATGAGCAGTTCTTC.

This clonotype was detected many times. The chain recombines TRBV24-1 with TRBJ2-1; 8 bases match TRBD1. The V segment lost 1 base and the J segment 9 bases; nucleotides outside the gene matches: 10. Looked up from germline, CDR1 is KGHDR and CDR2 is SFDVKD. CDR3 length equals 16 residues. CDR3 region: CATSDFSRGRSTEQFF. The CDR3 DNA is TGTGCCACCAGTGATTTTAGCAGGGGGCGTTCCACTGAGCAGTTCTTC.

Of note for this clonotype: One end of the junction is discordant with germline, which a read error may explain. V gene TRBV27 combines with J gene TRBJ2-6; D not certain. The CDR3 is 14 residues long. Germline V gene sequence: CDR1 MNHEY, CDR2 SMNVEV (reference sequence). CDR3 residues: CASSSPSGTNVLTF. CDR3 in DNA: TGTGCCAGCAGTTCCCCGAGTGGGACCAACGTCCTGACTTTC. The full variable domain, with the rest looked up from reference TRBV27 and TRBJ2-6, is EAQVTQNPRYLITVTGKKLTVTCSQNMNHEYMSWYRQDPGLGLRQIYYSMNVEVTDKGDVPEGYKVSRKEKRNFPLILESPSPNQTSLYFCASSSPSGTNVLTFGAGSRLTVL.

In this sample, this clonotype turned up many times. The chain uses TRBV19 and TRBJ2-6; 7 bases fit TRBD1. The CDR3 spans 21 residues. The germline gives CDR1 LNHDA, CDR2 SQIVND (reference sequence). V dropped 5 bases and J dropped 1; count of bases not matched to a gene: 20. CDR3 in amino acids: CASSPETGPVLFVSGANVLTF. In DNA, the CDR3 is TGTGCCAGTAGTCCAGAGACAGGGCCCGTACTCTTCGTGTCTGGGGCCAACGTCCTGACTTTC.

In nucleotides, the CDR3 is TGCGCCAGCAGTGAAGGGACGGGGAACTCTGGAAACACCATATATTTT. The encoded protein is CASSEGTGNSGNTIYF. The V and J genes are TRBV10-1 and TRBJ1-3; TRBD1 might be the D (5 bases). Trimming removed 3 bases from V and 0 bases from J, with 12 bases in between. The CDR3 contains 16 residues. Germline values: CDR1 WNHNN, CDR2 SYGVQD (reference sequence).

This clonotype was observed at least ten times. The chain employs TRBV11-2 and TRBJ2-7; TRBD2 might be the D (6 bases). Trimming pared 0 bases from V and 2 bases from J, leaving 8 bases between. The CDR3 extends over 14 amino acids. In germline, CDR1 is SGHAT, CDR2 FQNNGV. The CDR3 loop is CASSLEDYTYEQYF. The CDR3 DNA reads TGTGCCAGCAGCTTAGAGGACTACACCTACGAGCAGTACTTC. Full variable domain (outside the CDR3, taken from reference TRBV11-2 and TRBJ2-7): EAGVAQSPRYKIIEKRQSVAFWCNPISGHATLYWYQQILGQGPKLLIQFQNNGVVDDSQLPKDRFSAERLKGVDSTLKIQPAKLEDSAVYLCASSLEDYTYEQYFGPGTRLTVT.

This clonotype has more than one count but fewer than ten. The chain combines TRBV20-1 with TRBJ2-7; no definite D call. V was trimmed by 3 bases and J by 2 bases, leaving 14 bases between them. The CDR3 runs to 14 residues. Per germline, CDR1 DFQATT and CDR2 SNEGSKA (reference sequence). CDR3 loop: CSASAPLGPYEQYF. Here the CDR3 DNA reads TGCAGTGCTAGTGCCCCTTTAGGTCCCTACGAGCAGTACTTC.

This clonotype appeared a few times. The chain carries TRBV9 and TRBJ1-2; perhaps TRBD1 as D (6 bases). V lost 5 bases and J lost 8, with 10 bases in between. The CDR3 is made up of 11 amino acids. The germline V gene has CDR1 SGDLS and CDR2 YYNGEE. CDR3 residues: CASRNRDGYTF. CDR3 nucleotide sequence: TGTGCCAGCAGGAACAGGGACGGCTACACCTTC.

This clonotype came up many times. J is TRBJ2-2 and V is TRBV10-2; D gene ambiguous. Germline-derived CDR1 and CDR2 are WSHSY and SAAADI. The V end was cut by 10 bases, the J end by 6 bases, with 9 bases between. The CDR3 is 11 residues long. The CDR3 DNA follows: TGCGCCACTGGACGTGCCGGGGAGCTGTTTTTT. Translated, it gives CATGRAGELFF.

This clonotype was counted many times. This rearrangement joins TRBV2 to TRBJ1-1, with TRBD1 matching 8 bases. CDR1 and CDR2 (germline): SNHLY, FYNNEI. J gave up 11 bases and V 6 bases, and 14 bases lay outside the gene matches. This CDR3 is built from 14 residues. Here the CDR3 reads CASRRSGTGNMAFF. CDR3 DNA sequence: TGTGCCAGCAGAAGATCCGGGACAGGCAACATGGCTTTCTTT.

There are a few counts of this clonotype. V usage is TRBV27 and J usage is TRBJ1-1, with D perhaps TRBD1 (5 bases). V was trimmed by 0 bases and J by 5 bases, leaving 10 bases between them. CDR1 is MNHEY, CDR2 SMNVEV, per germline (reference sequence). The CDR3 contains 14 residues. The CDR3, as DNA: TGTGCCAGCAGTTTATCGATGGGGGATACTGAAGCTTTCTTT. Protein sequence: CASSLSMGDTEAFF.

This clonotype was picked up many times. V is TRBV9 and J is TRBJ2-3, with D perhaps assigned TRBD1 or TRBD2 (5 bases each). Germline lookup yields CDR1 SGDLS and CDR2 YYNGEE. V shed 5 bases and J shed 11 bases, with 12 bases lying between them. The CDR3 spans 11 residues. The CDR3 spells CASRRADKQYF. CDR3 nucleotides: TGTGCCAGCAGAAGAGCGGACAAGCAGTATTTT. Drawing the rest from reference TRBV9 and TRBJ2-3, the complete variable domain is DSGVTQTPKHLITATGQRVTLRCSPRSGDLSVYWYQQSLDQGLQFLIQYYNGEERAKGNILERFSAQQFPDLHSELNLSSLELGDSALYFCASRRADKQYFGPGTRLTVL.

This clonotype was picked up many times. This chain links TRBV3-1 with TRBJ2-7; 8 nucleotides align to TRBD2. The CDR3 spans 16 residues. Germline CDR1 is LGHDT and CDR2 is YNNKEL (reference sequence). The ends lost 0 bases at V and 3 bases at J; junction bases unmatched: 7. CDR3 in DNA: TGTGCCAGCAGCCAAGATCTTCGGACTAGCAGCTACGAGCAGTACTTC. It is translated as CASSQDLRTSSYEQYF.